This T cell receptor (beta chain) is drawn from a study of shared clonotypes between healthy human individuals. The protocol was immunoSEQ multiplex PCR, while the TCRdb copy is restricted to in-frame clones and leaves out a portion. The profile shows 450,000 to 550,000 clones, 79% of them singletons. This CDR3 spans 17 amino acids. Germline lookup yields CDR1 MGHRA and CDR2 YSYEKL. The ends were cut back, 0 bases at V and 1 base at J, with 13 bases in the middle. Sequencing input: PBMCs. This receptor was obtained from a woman in her thirties or forties in good health. Some clones in this sample may be carry-over from other donors' samples. V gene TRBV4-1 combines with J gene TRBJ2-1, with D possibly TRBD2 on 5 matching bases. The CDR3 reads CASSQDRARASYNEQFF. DNA of the CDR3: TGCGCCAGCAGCCAAGATCGGGCGCGGGCATCCTACAATGAGCAGTTCTTC.